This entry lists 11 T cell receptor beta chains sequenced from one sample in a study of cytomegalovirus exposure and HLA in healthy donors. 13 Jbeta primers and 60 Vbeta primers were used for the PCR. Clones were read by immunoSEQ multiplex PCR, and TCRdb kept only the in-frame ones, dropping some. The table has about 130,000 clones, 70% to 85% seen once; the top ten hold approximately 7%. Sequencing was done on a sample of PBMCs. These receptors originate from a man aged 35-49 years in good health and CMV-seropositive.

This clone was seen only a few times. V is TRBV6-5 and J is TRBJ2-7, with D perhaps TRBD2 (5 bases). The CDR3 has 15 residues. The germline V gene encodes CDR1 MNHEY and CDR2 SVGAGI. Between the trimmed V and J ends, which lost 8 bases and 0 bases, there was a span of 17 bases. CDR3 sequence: CASFGREQTSYEQYF. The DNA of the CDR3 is TGTGCCAGCTTCGGACGGGAACAAACCTCCTACGAGCAGTACTTC.

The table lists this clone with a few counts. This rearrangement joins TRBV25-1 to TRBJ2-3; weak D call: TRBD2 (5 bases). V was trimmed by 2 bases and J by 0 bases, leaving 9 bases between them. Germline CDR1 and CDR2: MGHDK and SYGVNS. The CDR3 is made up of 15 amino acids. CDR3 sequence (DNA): TGTGCCAGCAGTGAACCTCGGACTAGCACAGATACGCAGTATTTT. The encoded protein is CASSEPRTSTDTQYF. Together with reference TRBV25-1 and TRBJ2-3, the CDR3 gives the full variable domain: EADIYQTPRYLVIGTGKKITLECSQTMGHDKMYWYQQDPGMELHLIHYSYGVNSTEKGDLSSESTVSRIRTEHFPLTLESARPSHTSQYLCASSEPRTSTDTQYFGPGTRLTVL.

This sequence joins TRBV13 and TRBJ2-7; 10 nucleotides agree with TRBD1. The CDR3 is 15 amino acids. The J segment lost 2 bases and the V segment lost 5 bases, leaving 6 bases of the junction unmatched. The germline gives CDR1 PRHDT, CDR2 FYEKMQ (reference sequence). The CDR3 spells CASSLKGQGAYEQYF. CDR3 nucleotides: TGTGCCAGCAGCCTGAAAGGACAGGGGGCCTACGAGCAGTACTTC.

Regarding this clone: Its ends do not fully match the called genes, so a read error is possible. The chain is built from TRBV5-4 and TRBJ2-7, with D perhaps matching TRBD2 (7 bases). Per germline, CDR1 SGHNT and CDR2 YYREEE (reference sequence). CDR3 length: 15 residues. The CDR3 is CAGSFGGARSYEQYF. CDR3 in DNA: TGTGCCGGCAGCTTTGGGGGGGCGAGGTCTTACGAGCAGTACTTC.

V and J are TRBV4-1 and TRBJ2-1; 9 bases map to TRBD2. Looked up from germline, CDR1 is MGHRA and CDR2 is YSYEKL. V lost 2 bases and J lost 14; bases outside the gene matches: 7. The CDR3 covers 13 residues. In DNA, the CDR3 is TGCGCCAGCAGCCAACTAGCGGGAAACTGGGAGTTCTTC. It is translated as CASSQLAGNWEFF.

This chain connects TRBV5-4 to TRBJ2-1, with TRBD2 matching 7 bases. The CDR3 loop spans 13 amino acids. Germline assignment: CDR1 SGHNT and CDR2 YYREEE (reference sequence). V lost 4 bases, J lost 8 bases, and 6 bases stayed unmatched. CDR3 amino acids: CASSHTSEDEQFF. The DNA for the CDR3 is TGTGCCAGCAGCCATACTAGCGAGGATGAGCAGTTCTTC.

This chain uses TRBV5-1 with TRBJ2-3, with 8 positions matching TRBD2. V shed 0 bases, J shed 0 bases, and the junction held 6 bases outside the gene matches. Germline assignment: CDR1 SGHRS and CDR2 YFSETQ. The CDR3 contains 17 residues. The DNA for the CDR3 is TGCGCCAGCAGCTTGGGTTGGGCTAGCGGGAGCACAGATACGCAGTATTTT. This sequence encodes CASSLGWASGSTDTQYF.

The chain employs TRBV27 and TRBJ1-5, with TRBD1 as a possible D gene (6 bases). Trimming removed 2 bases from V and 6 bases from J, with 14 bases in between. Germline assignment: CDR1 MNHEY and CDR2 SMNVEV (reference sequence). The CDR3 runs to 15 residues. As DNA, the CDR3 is TGTGCCAGCAGTTTAAACTGGGGGCCCGGTCAGCCCCAGCATTTT. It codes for CASSLNWGPGQPQHF.

CDR3 nucleotide sequence: TGTGCCAGCAGCGAATCCAAGACAGGACGTAATTCACCCCTCCACTTT. It is translated as CASSESKTGRNSPLHF. The rearrangement joins TRBV9 to TRBJ1-6; a possible D gene is TRBD1 (6 bases). The V end was cut by 3 bases, the J end by 6 bases, with 16 bases between. CDR1 is SGDLS and CDR2 is YYNGEE in the germline V gene. The CDR3 runs 16 residues.

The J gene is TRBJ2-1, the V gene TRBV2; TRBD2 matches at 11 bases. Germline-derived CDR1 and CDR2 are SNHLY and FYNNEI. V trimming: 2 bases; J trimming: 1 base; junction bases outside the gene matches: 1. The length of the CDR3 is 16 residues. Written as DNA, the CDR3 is TGTGCCAGCAGTGAACGACTAGCGGGGTCCTACAATGAGCAGTTCTTC. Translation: CASSERLAGSYNEQFF.

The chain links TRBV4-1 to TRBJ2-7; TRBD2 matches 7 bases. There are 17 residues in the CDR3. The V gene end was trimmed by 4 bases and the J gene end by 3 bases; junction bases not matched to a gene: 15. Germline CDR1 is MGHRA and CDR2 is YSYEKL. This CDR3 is CASSPRAGGSLDYEQYF. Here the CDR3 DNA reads TGCGCCAGCAGCCCCCGCGCCGGCGGGAGCTTGGACTACGAGCAGTACTTC.